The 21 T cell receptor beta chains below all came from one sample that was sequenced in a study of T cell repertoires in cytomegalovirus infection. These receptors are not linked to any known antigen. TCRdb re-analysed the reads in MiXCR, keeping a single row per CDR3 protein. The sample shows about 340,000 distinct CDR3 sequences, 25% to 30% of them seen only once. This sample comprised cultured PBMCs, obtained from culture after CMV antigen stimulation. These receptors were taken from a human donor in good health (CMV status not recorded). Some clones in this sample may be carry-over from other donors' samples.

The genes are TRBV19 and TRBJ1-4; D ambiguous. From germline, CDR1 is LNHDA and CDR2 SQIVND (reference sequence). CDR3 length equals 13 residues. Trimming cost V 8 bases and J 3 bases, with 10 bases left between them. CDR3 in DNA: TGTGCCAGTGCGGACGGTTCTAATGAAAAACTGTTTTTT. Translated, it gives CASADGSNEKLFF.

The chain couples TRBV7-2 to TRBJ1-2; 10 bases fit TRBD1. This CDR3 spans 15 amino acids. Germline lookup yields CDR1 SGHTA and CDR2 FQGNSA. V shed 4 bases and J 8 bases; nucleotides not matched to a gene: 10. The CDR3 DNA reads TGTGCCAGCAGCTCCGGGACAGGGGCCGGACGGGGCTACACCTTC. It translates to CASSSGTGAGRGYTF.

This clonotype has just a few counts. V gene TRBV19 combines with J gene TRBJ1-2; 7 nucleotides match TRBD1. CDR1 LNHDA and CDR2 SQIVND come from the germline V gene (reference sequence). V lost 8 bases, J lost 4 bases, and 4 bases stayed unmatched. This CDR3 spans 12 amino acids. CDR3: CASQEGAYGYTF. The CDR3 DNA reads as TGTGCCAGTCAAGAGGGGGCCTATGGCTACACCTTC.

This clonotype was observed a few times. CDR3 nucleotide sequence: TGTGCCAGCAGCCAAGTCACCGGAGGGAACTCCTACGAGCAGTACTTC. This codes for CASSQVTGGNSYEQYF. V usage is TRBV4-2 and J usage is TRBJ2-7, with a weak D call TRBD2 (6 bases). The germline V and J ends were trimmed by 1 base and 0 bases, with 13 bases remaining between them. The CDR3 consists of 16 residues. The V gene's germline CDR1 is LGHNA and CDR2 YNFKEQ.

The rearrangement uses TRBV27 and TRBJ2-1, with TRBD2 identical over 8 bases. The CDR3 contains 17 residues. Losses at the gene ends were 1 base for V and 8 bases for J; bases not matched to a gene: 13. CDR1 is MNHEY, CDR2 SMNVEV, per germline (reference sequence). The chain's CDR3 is CASSLFPSGGPSDEQFF. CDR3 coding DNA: TGTGCCAGCAGTTTATTCCCTTCGGGAGGGCCATCGGATGAGCAGTTCTTC.

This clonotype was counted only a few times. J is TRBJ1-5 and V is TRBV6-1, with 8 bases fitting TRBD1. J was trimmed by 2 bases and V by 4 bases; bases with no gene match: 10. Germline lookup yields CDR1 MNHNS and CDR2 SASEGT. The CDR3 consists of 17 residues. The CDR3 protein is CASSAAGQGPGNQPQHF. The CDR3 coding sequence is TGTGCCAGCAGTGCCGCTGGACAGGGTCCGGGCAATCAGCCCCAGCATTTT.

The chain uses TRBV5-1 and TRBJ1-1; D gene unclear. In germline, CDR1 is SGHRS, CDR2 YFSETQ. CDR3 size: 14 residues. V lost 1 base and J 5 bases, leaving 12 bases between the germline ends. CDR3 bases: TGCGCCAGCAGCTTGCAGTCGGAAAAAACTGAAGCTTTCTTT. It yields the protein CASSLQSEKTEAFF.

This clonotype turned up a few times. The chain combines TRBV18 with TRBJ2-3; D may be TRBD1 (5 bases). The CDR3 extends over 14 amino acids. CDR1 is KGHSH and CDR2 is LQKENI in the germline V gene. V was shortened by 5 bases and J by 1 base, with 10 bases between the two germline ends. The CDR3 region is CASSSQGGTDTQYF. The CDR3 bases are TGTGCCAGCTCATCTCAAGGGGGCACAGATACGCAGTATTTT.

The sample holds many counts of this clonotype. CDR3 loop: CASSLVVLGARETQYF. The CDR3 nucleotides are TGTGCCAGCAGCTTGGTGGTTCTGGGGGCTAGGGAGACCCAGTACTTC. The chain recombines TRBV7-8 with TRBJ2-5; tentatively, D is TRBD1 (6 bases). CDR1 SGHVS and CDR2 FQNEAQ come from the germline V gene. CDR3 length: 16 residues. V dropped 3 bases and J dropped 5 bases, with 19 bases sitting between them.

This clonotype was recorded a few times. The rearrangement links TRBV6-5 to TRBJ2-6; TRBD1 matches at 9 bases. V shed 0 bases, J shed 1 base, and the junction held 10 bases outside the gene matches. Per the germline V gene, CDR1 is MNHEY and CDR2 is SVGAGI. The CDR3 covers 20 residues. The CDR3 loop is CASSYSLPGTGSSGANVLTF. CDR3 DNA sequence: TGTGCCAGCAGTTACTCGCTCCCCGGGACAGGGAGTTCTGGGGCCAACGTCCTGACTTTC.

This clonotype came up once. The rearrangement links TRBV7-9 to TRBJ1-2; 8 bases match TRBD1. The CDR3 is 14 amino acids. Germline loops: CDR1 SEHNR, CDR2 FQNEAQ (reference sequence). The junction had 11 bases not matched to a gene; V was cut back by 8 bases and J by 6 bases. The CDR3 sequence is CASVGDDRGHGYTF. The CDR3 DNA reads TGTGCCAGCGTGGGTGACGACAGGGGCCATGGCTACACCTTC.

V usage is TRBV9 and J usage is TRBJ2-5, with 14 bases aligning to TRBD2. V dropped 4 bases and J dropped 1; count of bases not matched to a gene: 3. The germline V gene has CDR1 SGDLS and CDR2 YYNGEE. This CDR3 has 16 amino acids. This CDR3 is CASSLGTSGGQETQYF. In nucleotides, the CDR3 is TGTGCCAGCAGCCTCGGGACTAGCGGGGGCCAAGAGACCCAGTACTTC. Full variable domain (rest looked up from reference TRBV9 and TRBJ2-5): DSGVTQTPKHLITATGQRVTLRCSPRSGDLSVYWYQQSLDQGLQFLIQYYNGEERAKGNILERFSAQQFPDLHSELNLSSLELGDSALYFCASSLGTSGGQETQYFGPGTRLLVL.

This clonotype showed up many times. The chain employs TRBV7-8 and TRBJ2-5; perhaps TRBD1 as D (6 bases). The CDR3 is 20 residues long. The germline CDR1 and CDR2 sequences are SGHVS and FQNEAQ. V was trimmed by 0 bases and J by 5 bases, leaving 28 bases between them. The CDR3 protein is CASSLARGRAQGSAGETQYF. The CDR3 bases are TGTGCCAGCAGCTTAGCCAGGGGTCGCGCACAAGGGAGCGCCGGGGAGACCCAGTACTTC.

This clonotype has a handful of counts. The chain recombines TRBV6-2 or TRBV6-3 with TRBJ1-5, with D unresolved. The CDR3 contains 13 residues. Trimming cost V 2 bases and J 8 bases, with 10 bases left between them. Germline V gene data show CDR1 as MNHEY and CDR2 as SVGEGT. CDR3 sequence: CASSYTLREPQHF. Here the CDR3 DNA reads TGTGCCAGCAGTTACACCCTCCGAGAGCCCCAGCATTTT.

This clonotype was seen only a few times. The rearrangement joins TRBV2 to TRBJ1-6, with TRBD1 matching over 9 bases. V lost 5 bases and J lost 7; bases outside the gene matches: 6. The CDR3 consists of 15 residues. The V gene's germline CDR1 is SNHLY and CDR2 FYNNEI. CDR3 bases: TGTGCCAGCAGTTCCGGACAGGGGAAAAATTCACCCCTCCACTTT. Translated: CASSSGQGKNSPLHF.

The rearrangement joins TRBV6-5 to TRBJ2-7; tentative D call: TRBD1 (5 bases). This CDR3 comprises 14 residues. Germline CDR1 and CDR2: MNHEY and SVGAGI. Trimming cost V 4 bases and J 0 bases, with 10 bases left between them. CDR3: CASSSPDNSYEQYF. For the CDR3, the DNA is TGTGCCAGCAGTTCTCCGGACAACTCCTACGAGCAGTACTTC.

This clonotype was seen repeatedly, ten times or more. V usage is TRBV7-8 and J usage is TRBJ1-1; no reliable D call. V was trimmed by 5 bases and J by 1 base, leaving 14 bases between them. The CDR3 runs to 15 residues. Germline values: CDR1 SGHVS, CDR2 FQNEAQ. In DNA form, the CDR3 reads TGTGCCAGCAGCCTCATGATTGGACGGAACACTGAAGCTTTCTTT. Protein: CASSLMIGRNTEAFF.

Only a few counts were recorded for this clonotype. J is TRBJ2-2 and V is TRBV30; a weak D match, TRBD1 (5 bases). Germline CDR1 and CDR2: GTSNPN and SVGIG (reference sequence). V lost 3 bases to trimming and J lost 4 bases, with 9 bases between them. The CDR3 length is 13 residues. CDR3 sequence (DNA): TGTGCCTGGAGAGGGGATTCCACCGGGGAGCTGTTTTTT. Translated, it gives CAWRGDSTGELFF. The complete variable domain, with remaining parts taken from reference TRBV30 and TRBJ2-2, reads SQTIHQWPATLVQPVGSPLSLECTVEGTSNPNLYWYRQAAGRGLQLLFYSVGIGQISSEVPQNLSASRPQDRQFILSSKKLLLSDSGFYLCAWRGDSTGELFFGEGSRLTVL.

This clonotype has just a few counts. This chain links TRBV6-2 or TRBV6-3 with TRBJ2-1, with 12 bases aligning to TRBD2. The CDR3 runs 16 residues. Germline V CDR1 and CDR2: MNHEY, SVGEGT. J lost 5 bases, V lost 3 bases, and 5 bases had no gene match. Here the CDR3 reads CASSYETSGGNNEQFF. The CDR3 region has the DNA TGTGCCAGCAGTTATGAAACTAGCGGGGGGAACAATGAGCAGTTCTTC.

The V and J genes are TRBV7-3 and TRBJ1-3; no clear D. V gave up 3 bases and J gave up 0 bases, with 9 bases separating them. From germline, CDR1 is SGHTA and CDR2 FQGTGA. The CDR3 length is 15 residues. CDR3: CASSFGPDSGNTIYF. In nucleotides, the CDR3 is TGTGCCAGCAGCTTCGGCCCCGACTCTGGAAACACCATATATTTT. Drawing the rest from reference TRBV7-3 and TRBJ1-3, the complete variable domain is GAGVSQTPSNKVTEKGKYVELRCDPISGHTALYWYRQSLGQGPEFLIYFQGTGAADDSGLPNDRFFAVRPEGSVSTLKIQRTERGDSAVYLCASSFGPDSGNTIYFGEGSWLTVV.

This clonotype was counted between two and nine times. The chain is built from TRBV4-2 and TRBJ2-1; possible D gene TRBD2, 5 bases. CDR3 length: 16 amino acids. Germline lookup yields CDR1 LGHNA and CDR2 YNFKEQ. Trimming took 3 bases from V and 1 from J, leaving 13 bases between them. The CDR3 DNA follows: TGTGCCAGCAGCCAGGAAAGGACTGCATCCTACAATGAGCAGTTCTTC. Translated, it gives CASSQERTASYNEQFF.